This TCR beta chain was documented in a study of identical twins. Whole-study findings and limits: Where out-of-frame alpha sequences were twin-shared, they showed excess low generation probability.

All of the donors were Caucasians in good health. TCRdb ran MiXCR on the 5' RACE reads and lists one entry per CDR3 protein. The sample has 1,800,000 or so distinct CDR3 sequences, around 33% seen once. This clonotype appeared many times. Its antigen is currently unknown. The germline V and J ends were trimmed by 5 bases and 2 bases, with 6 bases remaining between them. The CDR3 loop spans 12 amino acids. From germline, CDR1 is SGHTA and CDR2 FQGNSA. The sequencing sample was made of cord blood. This chain connects TRBV7-2 to TRBJ2-5; maybe TRBD1 (5 bases). This clonotype originated in a newborn girl in good health. The CDR3, as DNA: TGTGCCAGCAGCCGACAGCAAGAGACCCAGTACTTC. Translated: CASSRQQETQYF. The full variable domain, completed using reference TRBV7-2 and TRBJ2-5, is GAGVSQSPSNKVTEKGKDVELRCDPISGHTALYWYRQSLGQGLEFLIYFQGNSAPDKSGLPSDRFSAERTGGSVSTLTIQRTQQEDSAVYLCASSRQQETQYFGPGTRLLVL.